The clone carrying this TCR beta chain showed up just a few times. Its antigen remains unidentified. Together with a sample-barcoded 5' primer, a J-beta primer mix was included in a second PCR lasting about 7 to 11 cycles. TCRdb reprocessed the 5' RACE reads via MiXCR and lists one record per CDR3 protein. The table lists about 1.6 million distinct CDR3 sequences, around 35% of them singletons, with about 11% in the top ten. Isolating PBMCs gave at least 6 million of these cells per sample. This CDR3 has 16 amino acids. In germline, CDR1 is SGHRS, CDR2 YFSETQ. Germline trimming cut 4 bases from V and 6 bases from J; bases unmatched to any gene: 9. The data derive from a study of blood T cells in healthy people across ages. Study-wide results and caveats: Estimates drawn from one million T cells were deemed to understate diversity.

The source is a woman under 40 in good health. The chain combines TRBV5-1 with TRBJ2-3; 12 bases match TRBD2. Source material: blood. Here the CDR3 DNA reads TGCGCCAGCAGCCCAACGACTAGCGGGAGTGCCGATACGCAGTATTTT. Its protein product is CASSPTTSGSADTQYF.